Listed here is a single TCR beta chain. Its antigen target is currently unknown. No qualities accompany the bases; no much larger clone lies one base away. The data originate from a study of T cell repertoires in cytomegalovirus infection (dated by TCRdb to about 2019). About the full investigation: Recently identified HLA-C-restricted CMV epitopes, whose presentation resists viral immunomodulation, were targeted by peptide stimulations together with well-studied HLA-B-restricted epitopes. Donor HLA type was relevant to the analysis, as public TCR beta signatures indicated carriage of CMV infection together with the matching HLA type.

TCRdb shows the sequencer as Illumina HiSeq 1500. Through fastp at Q25 and MiXCR, TCRdb rebuilt clones from the public reads, retaining in-frame beta chains. Rows with one shared CDR3 protein collapse into an entry with the most common genes and DNA. In all, the sample holds some 800,000 distinct CDR3 sequences, and about 29% of those were seen once. The ten largest clones add up to about an eighth of the sample. Points the paper makes about the study in general: The ex vivo response was dominated by HLA-C-restricted CMV-specific TCR beta clonotypes, which also provided the single most frequent clonotype in two of eight donors. Cumulative frequency of public TCR beta family members discriminated carriers of CMV infection plus the relevant HLA type in this cohort and an independent roughly 330-donor cohort.

This specimen's treatment or condition label, interpreted: in vitro stimulation with specific CMV peptide epitopes to enrich CMV-specific T cells. From the cysteine up to the phenylalanine, the CDR3 has a length of 13 residues. Only the CDR3 DNA is retained, 39 bases long and in frame from the first base. Reading the germline V gene gives CDR1 SGDLS and CDR2 YYNGEE. The trim is 2 bases for V and 0 bases for J, with a gap of 4 bases between the germline ends. Sequencing was performed on cultured CD8+ T cells from PBMCs, taken from culture after CMV antigen stimulation. The TCR comes from a human donor in good health (CMV status not recorded). Some clones in this sample may be carry-over from other donors' samples. In this chain, TRBV9 is recombined with TRBJ2-3, with the D gene not confidently named. In nucleotide form, the sequence is TGTGCCAGCAGCGTCTCGAGCACAGATACGCAGTATTTT. Its translation reads: CASSVSSTDTQYF.